The clone carrying this T cell receptor (beta chain) occurred many times. The antigen is unknown. V was pared by 6 bases and J by 2 bases, with 6 bases of the junction left unmatched. The CDR3 loop spans 15 amino acids. This specimen belongs to a study of T cells in Graves' hyperthyroidism and ophthalmopathy. Study as a whole: At the time of initial diagnosis and before any treatment, peripheral blood was collected.

It was RNA transcripts that yielded the amplified TCR beta CDR3 regions. The HTBI set primed first-round TCR CDR3 RT-PCR. TCRdb ran MiXCR on the multiplex PCR reads and lists one entry per CDR3 protein. The data hold around 190,000 distinct CDR3 sequences, with roughly a sixth observed a single time. General study results and limits: A median 6.5 months before onset, the model predicted ophthalmopathy.

When ophthalmopathy did not progress within 18 months, Graves' hyperthyroidism was considered stable. Uncontrolled infection, other autoimmune disease, pregnancy or lactation led to exclusion. The chain combines TRBV12-3 or TRBV12-4 with TRBJ1-2, with 10 positions matching TRBD1. The receptor was isolated from a woman in her forties or fifties with Graves' hyperthyroidism. Sequencing was carried out using blood. The CDR3 region has the DNA TGTGCCAGCAGGGAGACAGGGGGCTCGAACTATGGCTACACCTTC. Translated, it gives CASRETGGSNYGYTF.